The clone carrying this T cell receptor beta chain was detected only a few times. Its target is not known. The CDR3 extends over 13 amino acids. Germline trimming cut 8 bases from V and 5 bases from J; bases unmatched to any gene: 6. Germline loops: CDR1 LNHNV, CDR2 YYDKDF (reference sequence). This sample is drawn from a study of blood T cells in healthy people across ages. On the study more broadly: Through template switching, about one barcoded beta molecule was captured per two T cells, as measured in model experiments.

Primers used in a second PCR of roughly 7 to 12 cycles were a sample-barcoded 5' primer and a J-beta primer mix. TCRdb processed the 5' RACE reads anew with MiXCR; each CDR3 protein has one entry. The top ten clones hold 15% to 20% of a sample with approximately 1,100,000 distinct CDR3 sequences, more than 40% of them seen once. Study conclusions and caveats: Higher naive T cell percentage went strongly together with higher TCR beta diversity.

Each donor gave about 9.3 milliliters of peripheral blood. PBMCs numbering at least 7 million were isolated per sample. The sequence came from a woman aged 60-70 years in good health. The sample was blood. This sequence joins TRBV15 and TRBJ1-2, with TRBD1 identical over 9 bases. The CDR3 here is CATGDRAVYGYTF. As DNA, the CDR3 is TGTGCCACCGGGGACAGGGCCGTATATGGCTACACCTTC.